The clone carrying this T cell receptor beta chain was observed a handful of times. Its antigen is still unknown. CDR1 is SEHNR, CDR2 FQNEAQ, per germline (reference sequence). The CDR3 has 16 amino acids. The junction had 9 bases not matched to a gene; V was cut back by 4 bases and J by 8 bases. The data derive from a study of Graves' ophthalmopathy and Graves' hyperthyroidism. Study-wide results and caveats: Ophthalmopathy progression predictions by the model showed around 72% specificity and approximately 67% sensitivity. Detection in blood was also observed for most expanded thyroid clonotypes above 0.001 frequency.

Amplification of the TCR beta CDR3 regions used RNA transcripts (as template). Second-round multiplex PCR followed a first-round RT-PCR using HTBI primers. Via MiXCR, TCRdb re-called the multiplex PCR reads, giving one row per CDR3 protein. Of 900,000 to 1,200,000 distinct CDR3 sequences in the sample, about 40% are singletons; the top ten hold 11%. No donor had other autoimmune disease, uncontrolled infection, pregnancy or lactation. The rearrangement links TRBV7-9 to TRBJ1-6; 9 bases are shared with TRBD1. The material sequenced was peripheral blood or thyroid tissue (not recorded which). The receptor was derived from an adult man with Graves' hyperthyroidism. The CDR3 sequence is CASSSTAGTGYSPLHF. The CDR3 DNA reads TGTGCCAGCAGCTCAACAGCCGGGACAGGGTATTCACCCCTCCACTTT.